A selection of T cell receptor beta chains follows, all from one sample in a study of memory B cells and T cells in multiple sclerosis. The protocol was immunoSEQ multiplex PCR, while the TCRdb copy is restricted to in-frame clones and leaves out a portion. The sample consists of around 14,000 clones, about 70% of them appearing once. The sequencing sample was made of memory (CD45RO+) CD4+ T cells from blood. The source of these receptors is a human donor with multiple sclerosis. Each CDR3 is given with its conserved first and last residue. The order of the fields is V gene, D gene, clone size, J gene, CDR3 DNA, CDR3 protein. A D gene is named only where the DNA matches it firmly. Clone size appears in some rows only: once, few, many, or a class for an expanded clone.

TRBV4-1	.	few	TRBJ2-7	TGCGCCAGCAGCCGGTCCTGGACAGCTTCCTACGAGCAGTACTTC	CASSRSWTASYEQYF
TRBV7-8	.	few	TRBJ1-5	TGTGCCAGCAGCCCGGGCGCGGGGACCCATAGCAATCAGCCCCAGCATTTT	CASSPGAGTHSNQPQHF
TRBV6-1	TRBD1	.	TRBJ2-7	TGTGTCACAGCATTTAGAAGGGGGCCGGACGAGCAGTACTTC	CVTAFRRGPDEQYF
TRBV5-1	TRBD1	.	TRBJ2-7	TGCGCCAGCAGCTTTGGACAGGGGGCACTCGAGCAGTACTTC	CASSFGQGALEQYF
TRBV19	TRBD1	.	TRBJ1-1	TGTGCCAGTAGTGTACAGGGGGCCGCTGAAGCTTTCTTT	CASSVQGAAEAFF
TRBV5-1	.	.	TRBJ2-1	TGCGCCAGCGCGTCGAGTTTAGGAGTTGAGCAGTTCTTC	CASASSLGVEQFF
TRBV18	TRBD1	.	TRBJ1-5	TGTGCCAGCTCACTCCGGGACAGGAATAATCAGCCCCAGCATTTT	CASSLRDRNNQPQHF
TRBV14	TRBD1	.	TRBJ2-3	TGTGCCAGCAGCCAACTGGGACAGAGCACAGATACGCAGTATTTT	CASSQLGQSTDTQYF
TRBV5-4	TRBD1	.	TRBJ2-5	TGTGCCAGCAGCACGAAACAGGGGGCCGAGACCCAGTACTTC	CASSTKQGAETQYF
TRBV2	.	.	TRBJ2-5	TGTGCCAGCTTCGATTCAGGGCGCGAAGAGACCCAGTACTTC	CASFDSGREETQYF
TRBV11-2	.	few	TRBJ1-2	TGTGCCAGCAGCTTAAGGGGCTCCGAAAGTGGCTACACCTTC	CASSLRGSESGYTF
TRBV2	TRBD1	.	TRBJ2-2	TGTGCCAGCAGGCGACAGGGGAACACCGGGGAGCTGTTTTTT	CASRRQGNTGELFF
TRBV19	TRBD1	.	TRBJ1-1	TGTGCCAGTAGTATAGGGAGACAGGGGAAGACTGAAGCTTTCTTT	CASSIGRQGKTEAFF
TRBV7-3	.	.	TRBJ2-2	TGTGCCAGCAGCTCTAGCGTAGGCGGGGAGCTGTTTTTT	CASSSSVGGELFF
TRBV5-1	TRBD2	.	TRBJ2-1	TGCGCCAGCAGAGAAGGTAGTACTAGCGGGAGTATCTATGAGCAGTTCTTC	CASREGSTSGSIYEQFF
TRBV20-1	.	.	TRBJ1-3	TGCAGTGTTCCCTCCGGAAACACCATATATTTT	CSVPSGNTIYF
TRBV19	.	few	TRBJ2-1	TGTGCCAGTAGTAGGACTGACTCCTACAATGAGCAGTTCTTC	CASSRTDSYNEQFF
TRBV5-1	TRBD1	.	TRBJ1-2	TGCGCCAGCAGCCCGGACAGGAGCCTTAACTATGGCTACACCTTC	CASSPDRSLNYGYTF
TRBV29-1	.	.	TRBJ1-2	TGCAGCGTTGAAAACAGGAAAGACTATGGCTACACCTTC	CSVENRKDYGYTF
TRBV5-4	.	.	TRBJ1-1	TGTGCCAGCAGCCGGACCCGGACTATTGGTGAAGCTTTCTTT	CASSRTRTIGEAFF
TRBV6-5	.	.	TRBJ1-1	TGTGCCAGCAGTTACGCGGGGAGGACTGAAGCTTTCTTT	CASSYAGRTEAFF
TRBV2	.	.	TRBJ2-1	TGTGCCAGCACTAGCGTCAATGAGCAGTTCTTC	CASTSVNEQFF
TRBV6-4	.	.	TRBJ2-1	TGTGCCAGCAGTGACAGTCGTCGGTCCTCCTACAATGAGCAGTTCTTC	CASSDSRRSSYNEQFF
TRBV6-6	TRBD1	once	TRBJ1-2	TGTGCCAGCACCACAACGGACAGGGGTAATACCTTC	CASTTTDRGNTF
TRBV5-6	TRBD1	.	TRBJ1-5	TGTGCCAGCAGCTTCCGGACAGGGGGAACCCAGCATTTT	CASSFRTGGTQHF
TRBV5-6	.	.	TRBJ1-1	TGTGCCAGCAGCTACTTACAGGGATTGACTGAAGCTTTCTTT	CASSYLQGLTEAFF
TRBV27	TRBD1	.	TRBJ1-2	TGTGCCAGCACCCAGGACAGGGGAAGGGATGGCTACACCTTC	CASTQDRGRDGYTF
TRBV6-1	TRBD1	.	TRBJ1-2	TGTGCCAGCCGACAGGGGGCCTACACCTTC	CASRQGAYTF
TRBV7-9	TRBD1	medium-sized	TRBJ1-1	TGTGCCAGCAGCTTACTAGTCGGGACAGCTAACACTGAAGCTTTCTTT	CASSLLVGTANTEAFF
TRBV28	.	.	TRBJ1-2	TGTGCCAGCAGCGGCTATGGCTACACCTTC	CASSGYGYTF
TRBV6-1	TRBD1	.	TRBJ2-7	TGTGCCAGCAGGAACGGACAGGGGTTGCACGAGCAGTACTTC	CASRNGQGLHEQYF
TRBV5-1	TRBD2	.	TRBJ2-7	TGCGCCAGCAGCTTTAGCGGGGGGGCGGGCGAGCAGTACTTC	CASSFSGGAGEQYF
TRBV14	TRBD1	.	TRBJ2-1	TGTGCCAGCAGCCAAGCACAGGGGGCTTACAATGAGCAGTTCTTC	CASSQAQGAYNEQFF
TRBV12-5	.	once	TRBJ1-1	TGTGCTAGTGGACGGGGGAACACTGAAGCTTTCTTT	CASGRGNTEAFF
TRBV10-1	TRBD1	.	TRBJ2-3	TGCGCCAGCAGTGAGACACAGGGGGCAGCATCCGATACGCAGTATTTT	CASSETQGAASDTQYF
TRBV19	TRBD1	.	TRBJ2-7	TGTGCCAGTAGTATCACGAAGGGGGCCGGCGAGCAGTACTTC	CASSITKGAGEQYF
TRBV6-1	.	.	TRBJ1-2	TGTGCCAGCAGTCCTACAGGGAACTATGGCTACACCTTC	CASSPTGNYGYTF
TRBV29-1	.	.	TRBJ2-5	TGCAGCGCCTGGGACAGCGGGCTGAACCAAGAGACCCAGTACTTC	CSAWDSGLNQETQYF
TRBV7-9	TRBD2	.	TRBJ2-1	TGTGCCAGCAGCCCCCTCGCCGGACTAGCGGGAGTCAATGAGCAGTTCTTC	CASSPLAGLAGVNEQFF
TRBV9	TRBD1	.	TRBJ2-1	TGTGCCAGCAGCGCCCGGGACAGGGGTCGGAATGAGCAGTTCTTC	CASSARDRGRNEQFF
TRBV5-1	TRBD2	.	TRBJ2-3	TGCGCCAGCAGCCAAGCGAGGGAGGGCGGAAAAACTAGCACAGATACGCAGTATTTT	CASSQAREGGKTSTDTQYF
TRBV7-8	TRBD1	once	TRBJ1-1	TGTGCCAGCAGCTTAGCGAGACAGGGGGTGAACACTGAAGCTTTCTTT	CASSLARQGVNTEAFF
TRBV29-1	.	.	TRBJ2-1	TGCAGCGTTGGGGCCGAAACGATTTACAATGAGCAGTTCTTC	CSVGAETIYNEQFF
TRBV18	.	.	TRBJ2-4	TGTGCCAGCTCACCACCCCCTCGGGGTAGCGGTATAGCCAAAAACATTCAGTACTTC	CASSPPPRGSGIAKNIQYF
TRBV5-6	.	.	TRBJ1-1	TGTGCCAGCAGCTTGGTTCGGGGGTTTTGGACTGAAGCTTTCTTT	CASSLVRGFWTEAFF
TRBV7-8	TRBD1	.	TRBJ2-5	TGTGCCAGCAGCGTACGGACAGGGGTTCTCCAAGAGACCCAGTACTTC	CASSVRTGVLQETQYF
TRBV6-5	.	.	TRBJ1-1	TGTGCCAGCAGTTACTCAGGGGGTCGTGAAGCTTTCTTT	CASSYSGGREAFF
TRBV28	.	.	TRBJ2-7	TGTGCCAGCGGACAGTTAACCTACGAGCAGTACTTC	CASGQLTYEQYF
TRBV5-1	.	.	TRBJ2-2	TGCGCCAGCAGCTTGGACGCTGTGGGAGTTGCCGGGGAGCTGTTTTTT	CASSLDAVGVAGELFF
TRBV15	.	.	TRBJ2-5	TGTGCCACCAGCAGAGATCCGGGGGAGACCCAGTACTTC	CATSRDPGETQYF
TRBV7-9	TRBD2	.	TRBJ2-1	TGTGCCAGCAGCTCTTGGACTAGCGGAAACAATGAGCAGTTCTTC	CASSSWTSGNNEQFF
TRBV6-5	TRBD1	few	TRBJ1-6	TGTGCCAGCAGTTACTTGGACAGGGGCGGTTCACCCCTCCACTTT	CASSYLDRGGSPLHF
TRBV6-5	.	.	TRBJ2-5	TGTGCCAGCAGTGTTAACGGAGCGACCCAGTACTTC	CASSVNGATQYF
TRBV10-2	.	medium-sized	TRBJ2-7	TGCGCCAGCAGTGAGCGAGGGATATCCGAGCAGTACTTC	CASSERGISEQYF
TRBV5-6	TRBD1	.	TRBJ1-2	TGTGCCAGCAGCTCGCCAAGGGGGCATGGCTACACCTTC	CASSSPRGHGYTF